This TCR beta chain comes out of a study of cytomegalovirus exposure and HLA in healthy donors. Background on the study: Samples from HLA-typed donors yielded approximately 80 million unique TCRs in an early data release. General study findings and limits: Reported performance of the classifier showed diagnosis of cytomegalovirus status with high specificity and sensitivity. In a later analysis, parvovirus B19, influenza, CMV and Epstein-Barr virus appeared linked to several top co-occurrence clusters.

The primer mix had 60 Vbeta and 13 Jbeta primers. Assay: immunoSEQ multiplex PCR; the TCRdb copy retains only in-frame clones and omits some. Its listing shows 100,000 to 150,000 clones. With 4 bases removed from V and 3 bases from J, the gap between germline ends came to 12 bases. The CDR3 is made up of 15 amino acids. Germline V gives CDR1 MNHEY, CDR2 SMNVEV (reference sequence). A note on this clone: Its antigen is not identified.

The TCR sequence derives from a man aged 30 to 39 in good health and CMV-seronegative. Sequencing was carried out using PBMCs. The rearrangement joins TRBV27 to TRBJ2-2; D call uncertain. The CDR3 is CASSSPEKDTGELFF. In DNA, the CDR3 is TGTGCCAGCAGTTCCCCGGAGAAGGACACCGGGGAGCTGTTTTTT.